This TCR beta chain originates from a study of blood T cell repertoires in COVID-19. The ends lost 4 bases at V and 7 bases at J; junction bases unmatched: 3. The CDR3 has 14 residues. Germline V gene lookup returns CDR1 PRHDT and CDR2 FYEKMQ (reference sequence). Libraries were prepared by immunoSEQ multiplex PCR; TCRdb keeps only in-frame clonotypes and omits some of them. The table lists about 230,000 clones, around 92% of them singletons. Cohort assignment relied on participant-reported clinical history. This clone has only a few counts. The chain employs TRBV13 and TRBJ1-6; 8 bases are a match to TRBD1. This clonotype was obtained from a woman between 25 and 40 years old with acute COVID-19. Specimen: PBMCs or T cells enriched from blood (not recorded which). The CDR3 loop reads CASSSGTGNSPLHF. CDR3 coding DNA: TGTGCCAGCAGCTCCGGGACAGGAAATTCACCCCTCCACTTT.